The 10 T cell receptor beta chains presented below share a single source sample, sequenced in a study of blood T cell repertoires in COVID-19. Assay used: immunoSEQ multiplex PCR; TCRdb lists only in-frame clones, some missing. The repertoire holds about 120,000 clones, with around 86% as singletons. The sequenced material came from peripheral blood. The receptors come from a woman aged 65 to 85 with COVID-19, enrolled during active disease.

J is TRBJ2-7 and V is TRBV28; D unclear. V lost 7 bases, J lost 7 bases, and 14 bases lay in between. CDR3 length: 12 residues. Germline CDR1 MDHEN, CDR2 SYDVKM. The DNA for the CDR3 is TGTGCCAGCATCGGGTCTTATGGAGAGCAGTACTTC. It encodes CASIGSYGEQYF.

The chain combines TRBV5-8 with TRBJ1-4; no firm D call. The CDR3 runs to 14 residues. V was clipped by 0 bases and J by 8 bases, with 11 bases between them. Per germline, CDR1 SGHTS and CDR2 YDEGEE. In DNA, the CDR3 is TGTGCCAGCAGCTTGGGCCAGGTTGGGGAAAAACTGTTTTTT. Amino acid sequence: CASSLGQVGEKLFF.

The chain recombines TRBV19 with TRBJ1-4; D remains ambiguous. The germline V gene encodes CDR1 LNHDA and CDR2 SQIVND (reference sequence). CDR3 length: 15 amino acids. Trimming removed 3 bases from V and 6 bases from J, with 14 bases in between. For the CDR3, the DNA is TGTGCCAGTAGTATGCGAGGTCAGCCCTATGAAAAACTGTTTTTT. Protein product: CASSMRGQPYEKLFF.

The chain recombines TRBV1 with TRBJ1-3; TRBD1 was called by the table and not checked on the DNA. TRBV1 is a listed pseudogene. The CDR3 consists of 16 residues. DNA for the CDR3: TGCACCAGCAGCCAAGTCGGCAGGGGGCCTGGAAACACCATATATTTT. It encodes CTSSQVGRGPGNTIYF.

The DNA of the CDR3 is TGTGCCAGTAGTAGCAGGGTGTACACTGAAGCTTTCTTT. Its protein product is CASSSRVYTEAFF. V usage is TRBV19 and J usage is TRBJ1-1; D is possibly TRBD1 (5 bases). This CDR3 spans 13 amino acids. The V end lost 4 bases, the J end lost 3 bases, and 9 bases lay between the germline ends. CDR1 LNHDA and CDR2 SQIVND come from the germline V gene (reference sequence).

The rearrangement uses TRBV18 and TRBJ1-6; possible D gene TRBD1, 6 bases. In germline, CDR1 is KGHSH, CDR2 LQKENI. This CDR3 has 13 amino acids. Between the trimmed V and J ends, which lost 6 bases and 7 bases, there was a span of 10 bases. The CDR3 sequence is CASSGQPNSPLHF. For the CDR3, the DNA is TGTGCCAGCTCGGGACAACCGAATTCACCCCTCCACTTT.

The gene calls are TRBV10-3 and TRBJ2-4, with 10 positions matching TRBD2. Germline CDR1 and CDR2: ENHRY and SYGVKD. This CDR3 contains 17 residues. V shed 1 base, J shed 5 bases, and the junction held 8 bases outside the gene matches. CDR3 nucleotide sequence: TGTGCCATCAGTGAGTTTGGGGCTAGCGGGAGACAAAACATTCAGTACTTC. Protein sequence: CAISEFGASGRQNIQYF.

This chain connects TRBV19 to TRBJ1-1, with D unclear. Trimming left V 3 bases short and J 1 base short, with 6 bases between. Germline lookup yields CDR1 LNHDA and CDR2 SQIVND (reference sequence). This CDR3 contains 13 residues. CDR3 protein: CASSMQANTEAFF. As DNA, the CDR3 is TGTGCCAGTAGTATGCAGGCGAACACTGAAGCTTTCTTT.

The chain has TRBV5-4 and TRBJ1-6; no definite D call. CDR3 length: 15 amino acids. V was clipped by 1 base and J by 7 bases, with 12 bases between them. CDR1 is SGHNT and CDR2 is YYREEE in the germline V gene (reference sequence). The CDR3 here is CASSLKGASNSPLHF. The CDR3, as DNA: TGTGCCAGCAGCTTGAAGGGAGCCTCAAATTCACCCCTCCACTTT.

The gene calls are TRBV19 and TRBJ2-4, with no clear D. The CDR3 runs to 15 residues. From germline, CDR1 is LNHDA and CDR2 SQIVND (reference sequence). The V end lost 1 base, the J end lost 7 bases, and 14 bases lay between the germline ends. The CDR3 loop is CASSIGLNQWNIQYF. The CDR3 nucleotides are TGTGCCAGTAGTATAGGACTTAACCAATGGAACATTCAGTACTTC. The full variable domain, with the rest looked up from reference TRBV19 and TRBJ2-4, is DGGITQSPKYLFRKEGQNVTLSCEQNLNHDAMYWYRQDPGQGLRLIYYSQIVNDFQKGDIAEGYSVSREKKESFPLTVTSAQKNPTAFYLCASSIGLNQWNIQYFGAGTRLSVL.